The TCR beta chain under discussion was sequenced for a study of T cell repertoires in cytomegalovirus infection. Study as a whole: Recently identified HLA-C-restricted and well-studied HLA-B-restricted CMV epitopes were used.

In TCRdb, the reads were re-called with MiXCR into one record per CDR3 protein. The repertoire holds fewer than 1,000,000 distinct CDR3 sequences, 31% seen once, with more than 12% in the top ten. V was pared by 3 bases and J by 6 bases, with 12 bases between. Germline CDR1 is MDHEN and CDR2 is SYDVKM. This CDR3 comprises 14 residues. Comments on this clonotype: Its antigen is not identified.

The chain recombines TRBV28 with TRBJ1-5, with D unclear. The sample here was cultured CD8+ T cells from PBMCs, taken from culture after CMV antigen stimulation. The origin of this receptor is a human donor in good health (CMV status not recorded). Some clones in this sample may be carry-over from other donors' samples. The CDR3 sequence: CASSFGGLSQPQHF. CDR3 in DNA: TGTGCCAGCAGTTTCGGAGGTCTGAGTCAGCCCCAGCATTTT.